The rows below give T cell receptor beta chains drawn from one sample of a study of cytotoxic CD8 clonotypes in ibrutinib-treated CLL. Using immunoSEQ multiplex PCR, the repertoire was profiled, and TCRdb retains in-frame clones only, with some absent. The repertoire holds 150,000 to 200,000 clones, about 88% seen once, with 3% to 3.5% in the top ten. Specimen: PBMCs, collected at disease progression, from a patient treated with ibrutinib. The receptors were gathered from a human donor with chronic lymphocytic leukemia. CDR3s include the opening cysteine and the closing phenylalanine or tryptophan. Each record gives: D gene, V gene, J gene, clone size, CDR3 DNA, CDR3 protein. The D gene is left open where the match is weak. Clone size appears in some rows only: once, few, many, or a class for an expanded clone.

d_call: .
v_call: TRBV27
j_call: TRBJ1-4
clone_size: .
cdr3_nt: TGTGCCAGCAGTTTTCCCGGGGAGGAAAAACTGTTTTTT
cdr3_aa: CASSFPGEEKLFF

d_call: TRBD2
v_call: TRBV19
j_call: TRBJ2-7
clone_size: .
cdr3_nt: TGTGCCAGTACGGGAGGAGGGTACGAGCAGTACTTC
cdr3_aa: CASTGGGYEQYF

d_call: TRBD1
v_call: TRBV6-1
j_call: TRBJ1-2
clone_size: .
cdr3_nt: TGTGCCAGCAGTGAACTAAGACAGGGCGGGCATGGCTACACCTTC
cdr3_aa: CASSELRQGGHGYTF

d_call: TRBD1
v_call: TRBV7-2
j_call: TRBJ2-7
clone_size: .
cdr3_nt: TGTGCCAGCAGCTTCTTCGCGAACCGGGACAGGGTGAACCACTACGAGCAGTACTTC
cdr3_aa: CASSFFANRDRVNHYEQYF

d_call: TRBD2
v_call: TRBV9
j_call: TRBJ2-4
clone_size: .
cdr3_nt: TGTGCCAGCAGCACCTCCCTAGCGGGAGAAGGACGGTTGTACTTC
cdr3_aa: CASSTSLAGEGRLYF

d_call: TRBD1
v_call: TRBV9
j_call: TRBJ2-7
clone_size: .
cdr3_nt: TGTGCCAGCAGCGTGGGGGGACAGGGCTACGAGCAGTACTTC
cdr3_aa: CASSVGGQGYEQYF

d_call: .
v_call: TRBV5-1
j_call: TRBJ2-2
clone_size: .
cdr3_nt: TGCGCCAGCAGCGGACGACAGAACACCGGGGAGCTGTTTTTT
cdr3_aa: CASSGRQNTGELFF

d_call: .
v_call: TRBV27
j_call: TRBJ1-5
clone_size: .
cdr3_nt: TGTGCCAGCAGTTTATCAGGGCCGACAGGCAATCAGCCCCAGCATTTT
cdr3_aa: CASSLSGPTGNQPQHF

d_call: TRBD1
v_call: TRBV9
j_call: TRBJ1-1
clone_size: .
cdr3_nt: TGTGCCAGCAGCGCCTTACAGGGGCGGGCTTTCTTT
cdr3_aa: CASSALQGRAFF

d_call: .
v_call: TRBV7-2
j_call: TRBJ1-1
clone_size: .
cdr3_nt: TGTGCCAGCACCCTTCGCCGGGGCGCAACCGAAGCTTTCTTT
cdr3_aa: CASTLRRGATEAFF

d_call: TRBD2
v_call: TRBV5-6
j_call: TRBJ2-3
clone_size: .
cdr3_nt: TGTGCCAGCAGATCCCCCGGGACTAGCGGGAGCACAGATACGCAGTATTTT
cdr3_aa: CASRSPGTSGSTDTQYF

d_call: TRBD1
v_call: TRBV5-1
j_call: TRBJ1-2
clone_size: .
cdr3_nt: TGCGCCAGCAGCTATAACCCTACCCAGACAGGGGGCTATGGCTACACCTTC
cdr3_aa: CASSYNPTQTGGYGYTF

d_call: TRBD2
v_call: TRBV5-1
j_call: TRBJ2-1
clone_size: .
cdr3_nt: TGCGCCAGCATCGCGCTAGCGGGAGGGGATGAGCAGTTCTTC
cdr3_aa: CASIALAGGDEQFF

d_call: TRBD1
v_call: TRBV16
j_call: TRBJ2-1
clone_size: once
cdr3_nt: TGTGCCAGCAGCCACGGGGACAGCTCCTACAATGAGCAGTTCTTC
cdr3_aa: CASSHGDSSYNEQFF

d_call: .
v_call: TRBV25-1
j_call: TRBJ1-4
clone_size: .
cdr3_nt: TGTGCCAGCAGTGTCTCCGAAAAACTGTTTTTT
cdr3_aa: CASSVSEKLFF

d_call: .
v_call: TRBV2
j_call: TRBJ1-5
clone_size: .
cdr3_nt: TGTGCCAGCAGTGTTTTAAGCAACAATCAGCCCCAGCATTTT
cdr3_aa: CASSVLSNNQPQHF

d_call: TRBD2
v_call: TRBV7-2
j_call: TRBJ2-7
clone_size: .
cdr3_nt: TGTGCCAGCAGCGTCACCGAGCGGGGTGCCTACGAGCAGTACTTC
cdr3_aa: CASSVTERGAYEQYF

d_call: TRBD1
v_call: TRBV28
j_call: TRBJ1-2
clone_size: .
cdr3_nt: TGTGCCAGCACCACCGGAGACAGGGAGGTCTATGGCTACACCTTC
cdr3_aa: CASTTGDREVYGYTF

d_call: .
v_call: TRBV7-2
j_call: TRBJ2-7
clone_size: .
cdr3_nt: TGTGCCAGCAGCTTAGCCCCGGACTCCAACTACGAGCAGTACTTC
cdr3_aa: CASSLAPDSNYEQYF

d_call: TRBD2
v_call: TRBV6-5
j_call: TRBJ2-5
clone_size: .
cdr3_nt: TGTGCCAGCAGTTACGACCTAGCGGGCTCCCTGGAGACCCAGTACTTC
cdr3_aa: CASSYDLAGSLETQYF

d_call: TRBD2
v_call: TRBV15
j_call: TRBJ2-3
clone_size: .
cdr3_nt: TGTGCCACCAGCAGACCTCTAGGCGGGAGGGCCTTAGGTGATACGCAGTATTTT
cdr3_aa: CATSRPLGGRALGDTQYF